This entry is about one T cell receptor (beta chain). The V gene's germline CDR1 is SGHDT and CDR2 YYEEEE. The CDR3 sequence is 13 residues long. V shed 4 bases, J shed 2 bases, and the junction held 3 bases outside the gene matches. The protocol was immunoSEQ multiplex PCR, while the TCRdb copy is restricted to in-frame clones and leaves out a portion. This sample has around 72,000 clones, with over 65% found just once. This sample is drawn from a study of control samples from healthy donors and cancer patients. The specimen sequenced was blood. This sequence was found in a man aged 50-59 years in good health. The chain is built from TRBV5-6 and TRBJ2-7; 7 bases line up with TRBD1. Here the CDR3 reads CASSPGQTYEQYF. The CDR3 nucleotides read TGTGCCAGCAGCCCGGGACAGACCTACGAGCAGTACTTC.